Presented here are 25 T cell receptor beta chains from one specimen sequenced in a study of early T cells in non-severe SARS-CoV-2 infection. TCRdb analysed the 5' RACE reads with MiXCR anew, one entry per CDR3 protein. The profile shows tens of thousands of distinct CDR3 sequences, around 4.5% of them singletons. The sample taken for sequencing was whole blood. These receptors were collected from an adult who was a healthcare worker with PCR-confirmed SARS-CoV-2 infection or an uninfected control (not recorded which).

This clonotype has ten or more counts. Here the CDR3 reads CASSLSLGDQETQYF. Written as DNA, the CDR3 is TGTGCCAGCAGCCTCAGTTTGGGGGATCAAGAGACCCAGTACTTC. J is TRBJ2-5 and V is TRBV9; either TRBD1 or TRBD2 may fit D (5 bases each). This CDR3 has 15 amino acids. The germline V and J ends were trimmed by 4 bases and 2 bases, with 15 bases remaining between them. The germline V gene encodes CDR1 SGDLS and CDR2 YYNGEE.

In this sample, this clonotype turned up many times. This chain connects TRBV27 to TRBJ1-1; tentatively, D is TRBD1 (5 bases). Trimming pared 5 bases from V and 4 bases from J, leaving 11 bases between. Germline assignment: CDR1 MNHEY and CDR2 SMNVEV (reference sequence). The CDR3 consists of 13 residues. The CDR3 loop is CASSPRQPTEAFF. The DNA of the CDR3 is TGTGCCAGCAGTCCCCGACAGCCCACTGAAGCTTTCTTT.

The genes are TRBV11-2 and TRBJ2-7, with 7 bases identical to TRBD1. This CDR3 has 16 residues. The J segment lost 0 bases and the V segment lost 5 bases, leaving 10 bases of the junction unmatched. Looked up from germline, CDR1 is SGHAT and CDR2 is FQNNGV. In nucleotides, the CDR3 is TGTGCCAGCAGCCCGCTCCGCCGGGACAGCTCCTACGAGCAGTACTTC. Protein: CASSPLRRDSSYEQYF.

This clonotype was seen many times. In DNA form, the CDR3 reads TGCGCCAGCAGCCAGGGCCGGGAGAGCTCCTACGAGCAGTACTTC. Translation: CASSQGRESSYEQYF. The chain joins TRBV4-3 to TRBJ2-7; TRBD2 is a possible D gene (6 bases). Germline-derived CDR1 and CDR2 are LGHNA and YSLEER. The CDR3 loop spans 15 amino acids. V lost 3 bases and J 0 bases, leaving 12 bases between the germline ends.

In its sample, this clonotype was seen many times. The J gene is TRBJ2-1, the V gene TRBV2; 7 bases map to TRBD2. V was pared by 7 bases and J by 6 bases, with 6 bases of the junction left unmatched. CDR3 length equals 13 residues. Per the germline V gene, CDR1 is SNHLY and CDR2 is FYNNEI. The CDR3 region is CASKGRGGNEQFF. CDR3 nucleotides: TGTGCCAGCAAAGGGAGGGGAGGCAATGAGCAGTTCTTC.

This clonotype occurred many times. CDR3 loop: CASSEGQGSDTEAFF. The CDR3 region has the DNA TGCGCCAGCAGTGAGGGACAGGGGTCAGACACTGAAGCTTTCTTT. The V gene is TRBV10-1, the J gene TRBJ1-1; 9 bases are shared with TRBD1. V shed 2 bases and J 3 bases; nucleotides not matched to a gene: 4. This CDR3 has 15 amino acids. Germline V CDR1 and CDR2: WNHNN, SYGVQD (reference sequence).

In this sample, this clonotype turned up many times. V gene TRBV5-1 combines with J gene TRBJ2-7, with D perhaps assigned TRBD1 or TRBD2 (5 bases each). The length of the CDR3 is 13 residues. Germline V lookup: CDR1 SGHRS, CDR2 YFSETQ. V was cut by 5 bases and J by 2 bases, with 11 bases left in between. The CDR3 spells CASRPREPYEQYF. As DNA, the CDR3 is TGCGCCAGCAGACCCAGGGAGCCCTACGAGCAGTACTTC.

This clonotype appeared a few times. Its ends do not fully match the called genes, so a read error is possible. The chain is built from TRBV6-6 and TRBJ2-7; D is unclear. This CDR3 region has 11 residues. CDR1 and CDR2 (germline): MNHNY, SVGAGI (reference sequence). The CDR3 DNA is TGTGCCAGCGGTTACGAAGCTGAGCAGTACTTC. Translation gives CASGYEAEQYF.

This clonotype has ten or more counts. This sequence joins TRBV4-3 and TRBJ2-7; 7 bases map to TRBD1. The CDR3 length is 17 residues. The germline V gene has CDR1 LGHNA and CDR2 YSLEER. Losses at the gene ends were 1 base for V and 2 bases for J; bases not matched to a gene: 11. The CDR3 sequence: CASSQALRQGGTYEQYF. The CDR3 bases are TGCGCCAGCAGCCAAGCCCTACGACAGGGTGGGACCTACGAGCAGTACTTC.

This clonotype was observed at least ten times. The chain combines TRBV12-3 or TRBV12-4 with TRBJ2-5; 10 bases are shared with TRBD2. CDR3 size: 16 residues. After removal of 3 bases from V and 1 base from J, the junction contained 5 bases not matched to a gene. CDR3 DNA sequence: TGTGCCAGCAGTTTTGGGGTAGCGGGGGGCCAAGAGACCCAGTACTTC. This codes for CASSFGVAGGQETQYF.

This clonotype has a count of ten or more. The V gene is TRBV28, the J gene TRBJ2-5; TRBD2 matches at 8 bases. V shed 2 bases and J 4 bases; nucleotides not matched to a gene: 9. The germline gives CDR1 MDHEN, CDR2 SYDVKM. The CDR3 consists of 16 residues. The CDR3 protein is CASSLPPGGRLETQYF. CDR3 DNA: TGTGCCAGCAGTTTACCCCCGGGGGGGAGGTTAGAGACCCAGTACTTC.

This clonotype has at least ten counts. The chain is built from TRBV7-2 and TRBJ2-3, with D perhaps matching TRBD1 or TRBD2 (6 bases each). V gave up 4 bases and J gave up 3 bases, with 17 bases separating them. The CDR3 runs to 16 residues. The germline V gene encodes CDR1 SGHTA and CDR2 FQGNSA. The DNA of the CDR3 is TGTGCCAGCAGCTCACCCTCGGGGGCTAGGACAGATACGCAGTATTTT. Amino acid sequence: CASSSPSGARTDTQYF.

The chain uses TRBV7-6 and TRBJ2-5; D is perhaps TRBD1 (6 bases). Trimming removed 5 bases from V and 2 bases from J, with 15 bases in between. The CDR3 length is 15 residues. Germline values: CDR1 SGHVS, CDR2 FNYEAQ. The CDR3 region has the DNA TGTGCCAGCAGCCCGTCCGGGACAAAGCAAGAGACCCAGTACTTC. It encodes CASSPSGTKQETQYF.

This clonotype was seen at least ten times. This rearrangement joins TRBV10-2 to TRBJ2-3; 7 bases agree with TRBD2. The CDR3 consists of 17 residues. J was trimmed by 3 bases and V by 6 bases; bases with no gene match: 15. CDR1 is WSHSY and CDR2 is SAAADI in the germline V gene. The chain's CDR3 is CASSPWGKGGGTDTQYF. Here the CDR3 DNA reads TGCGCCAGCAGCCCTTGGGGGAAGGGCGGGGGAACAGATACGCAGTATTTT.

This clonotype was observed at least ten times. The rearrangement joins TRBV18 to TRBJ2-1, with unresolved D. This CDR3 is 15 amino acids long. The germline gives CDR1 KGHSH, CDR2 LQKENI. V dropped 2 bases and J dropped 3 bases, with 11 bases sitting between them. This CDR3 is CASSPFGQIYNEQFF. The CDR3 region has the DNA TGTGCCAGCTCACCATTCGGGCAGATCTACAATGAGCAGTTCTTC.

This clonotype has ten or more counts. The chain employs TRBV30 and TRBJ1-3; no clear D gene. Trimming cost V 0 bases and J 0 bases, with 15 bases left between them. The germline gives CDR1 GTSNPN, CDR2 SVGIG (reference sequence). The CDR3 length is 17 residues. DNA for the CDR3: TGTGCCTGGAGTGTATACCCCGACTCACGCTCTGGAAACACCATATATTTT. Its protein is CAWSVYPDSRSGNTIYF.

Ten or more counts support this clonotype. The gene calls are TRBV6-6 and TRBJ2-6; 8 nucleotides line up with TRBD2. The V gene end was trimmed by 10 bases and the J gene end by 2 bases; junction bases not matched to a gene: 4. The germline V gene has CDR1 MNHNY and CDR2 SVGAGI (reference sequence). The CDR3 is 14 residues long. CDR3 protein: CATREGAGANVLTF. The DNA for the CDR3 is TGTGCCACCCGGGAGGGGGCTGGGGCCAACGTCCTGACTTTC.

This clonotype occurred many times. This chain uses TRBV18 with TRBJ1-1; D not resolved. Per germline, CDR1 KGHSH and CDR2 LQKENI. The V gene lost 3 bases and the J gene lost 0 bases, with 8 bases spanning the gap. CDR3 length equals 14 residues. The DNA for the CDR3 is TGTGCCAGCTCACCGAATTTTATGAACACTGAAGCTTTCTTT. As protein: CASSPNFMNTEAFF.

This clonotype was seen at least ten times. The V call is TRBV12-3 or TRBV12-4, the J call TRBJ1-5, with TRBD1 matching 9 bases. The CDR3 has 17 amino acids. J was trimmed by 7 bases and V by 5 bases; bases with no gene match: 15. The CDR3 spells CASSPPVRTGGRQPQHF. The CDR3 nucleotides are TGTGCCAGCAGTCCACCTGTCCGAACAGGGGGCCGACAGCCCCAGCATTTT.

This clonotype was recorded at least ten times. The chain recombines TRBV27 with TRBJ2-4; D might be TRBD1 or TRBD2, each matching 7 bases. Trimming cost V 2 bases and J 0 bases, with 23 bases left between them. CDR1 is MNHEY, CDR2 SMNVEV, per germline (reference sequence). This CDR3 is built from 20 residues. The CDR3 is CASSLRGEGAPGLAKNIQYF. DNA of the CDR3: TGTGCCAGCAGTTTACGGGGGGAGGGGGCCCCGGGGCTAGCCAAAAACATTCAGTACTTC.

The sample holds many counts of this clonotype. This CDR3 reads CASSPGSSYNSPLHF. CDR3 in DNA: TGTGCCAGCAGCCCGGGAAGCTCCTATAATTCACCCCTCCACTTT. The chain links TRBV11-2 to TRBJ1-6; D gene unclear. The length of the CDR3 is 15 residues. V was clipped by 5 bases and J by 0 bases, with 8 bases between them. Germline CDR1 is SGHAT and CDR2 is FQNNGV.

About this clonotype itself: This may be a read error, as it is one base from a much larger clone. For the CDR3, the DNA is TGTGTCAGCAGCGTAGTTTCAGGGGGCGAGCAGTACTTC. Protein product: CVSSVVSGGEQYF. The chain links TRBV9 to TRBJ2-7, with 7 bases aligning to TRBD1. Germline V gives CDR1 SGDLS, CDR2 YYNGEE. This CDR3 contains 13 residues.

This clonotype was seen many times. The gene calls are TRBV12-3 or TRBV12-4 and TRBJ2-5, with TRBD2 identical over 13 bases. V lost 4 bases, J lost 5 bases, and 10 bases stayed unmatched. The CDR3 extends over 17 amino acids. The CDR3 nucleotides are TGTGCCAGCAGTTCCGGGACTAGCGGGGCCACTGGGGAGACCCAGTACTTC. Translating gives CASSSGTSGATGETQYF.

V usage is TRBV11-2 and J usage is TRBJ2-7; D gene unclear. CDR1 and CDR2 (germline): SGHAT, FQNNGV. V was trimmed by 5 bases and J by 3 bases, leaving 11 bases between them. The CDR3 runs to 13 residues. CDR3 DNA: TGTGCCAGCAGCCAACTTCCGGGCTACGAGCAGTACTTC. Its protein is CASSQLPGYEQYF.

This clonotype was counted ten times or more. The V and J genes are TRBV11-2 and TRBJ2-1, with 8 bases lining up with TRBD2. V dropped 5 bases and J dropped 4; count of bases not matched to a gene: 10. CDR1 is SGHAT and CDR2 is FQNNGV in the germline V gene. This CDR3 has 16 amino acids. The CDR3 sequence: CASSALGAGEYNEQFF. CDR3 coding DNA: TGTGCCAGCAGCGCCCTGGGAGCGGGGGAATACAATGAGCAGTTCTTC.